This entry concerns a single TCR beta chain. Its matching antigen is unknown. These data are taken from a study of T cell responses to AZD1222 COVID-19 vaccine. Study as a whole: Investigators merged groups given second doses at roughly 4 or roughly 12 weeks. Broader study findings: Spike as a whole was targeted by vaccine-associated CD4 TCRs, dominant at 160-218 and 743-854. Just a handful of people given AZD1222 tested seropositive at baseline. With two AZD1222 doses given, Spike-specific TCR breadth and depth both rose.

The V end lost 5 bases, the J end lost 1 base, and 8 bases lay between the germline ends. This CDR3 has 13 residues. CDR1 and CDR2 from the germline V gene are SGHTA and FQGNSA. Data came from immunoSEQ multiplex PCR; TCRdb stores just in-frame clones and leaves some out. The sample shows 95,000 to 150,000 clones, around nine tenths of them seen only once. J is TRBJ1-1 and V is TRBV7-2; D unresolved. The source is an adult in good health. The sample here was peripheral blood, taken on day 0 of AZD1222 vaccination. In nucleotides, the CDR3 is TGTGCCAGCAGCCCACTAGAGAACACTGAAGCTTTCTTT. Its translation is CASSPLENTEAFF.